The TCR beta chain under discussion was sequenced for a study of blood T cell repertoires in COVID-19. In the study overall: Donors in the United States, Italy and Spain gave samples during acute or convalescent COVID-19. Sample material is recorded as cDNA or gDNA derived from T cells, B-cell-depleted T cells, or PBMCs.

Sequencing used immunoSEQ multiplex PCR; TCRdb keeps in-frame clones, though not all of them. The data show about 80,000 clones, with about four fifths seen just once and approximately 10% held by the top ten. In its sample, this clone was seen a few times. V trimming: 2 bases; J trimming: 3 bases; junction bases outside the gene matches: 6. This CDR3 has 15 residues. Germline loops: CDR1 SNHLY, CDR2 FYNNEI. The sample consisted of peripheral blood. The receptor was isolated from a human donor in a cohort sampled during active COVID-19. This chain joins TRBV2 and TRBJ2-7; 8 bases agree with TRBD1. CDR3 sequence: CASSEWGQADYEQYF. In DNA form, the CDR3 reads TGTGCCAGCAGTGAATGGGGACAGGCAGACTACGAGCAGTACTTC.